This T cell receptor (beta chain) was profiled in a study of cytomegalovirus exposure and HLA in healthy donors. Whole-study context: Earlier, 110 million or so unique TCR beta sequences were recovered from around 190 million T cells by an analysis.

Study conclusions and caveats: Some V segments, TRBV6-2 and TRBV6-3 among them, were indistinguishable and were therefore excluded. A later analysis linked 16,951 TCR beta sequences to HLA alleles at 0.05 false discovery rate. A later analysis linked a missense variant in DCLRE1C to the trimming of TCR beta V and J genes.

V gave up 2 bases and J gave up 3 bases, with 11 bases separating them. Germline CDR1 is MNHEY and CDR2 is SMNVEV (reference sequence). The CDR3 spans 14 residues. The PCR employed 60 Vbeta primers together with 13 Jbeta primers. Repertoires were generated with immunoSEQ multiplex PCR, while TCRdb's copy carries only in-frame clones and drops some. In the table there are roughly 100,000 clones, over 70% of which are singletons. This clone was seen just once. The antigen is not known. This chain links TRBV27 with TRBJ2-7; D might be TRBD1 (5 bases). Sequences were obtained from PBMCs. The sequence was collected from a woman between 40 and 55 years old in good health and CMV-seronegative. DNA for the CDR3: TGTGCCAGCAGTTTAAGGGGTAGCCTCTACGAGCAGTACTTC. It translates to CASSLRGSLYEQYF.